This paragraph reports one T cell receptor (beta chain). Its target is unknown. V shed 3 bases and J 5 bases; nucleotides not matched to a gene: 13. CDR3 size: 18 residues. CDR1 is MGHRA and CDR2 is YSYEKL in the germline V gene. Time point: pretreatment peripheral blood. The sample originates from a study of PD-L1 blockade in urothelial cancer. Looking at the study overall: Patients began atezolizumab, 1,200 mg intravenously every 3 weeks, in the mid-2010s. Samples of blood were analyzed 3 weeks (second dose) and 6 weeks after treatment start.

Study outcomes and limitations: Lower than median blood TCR clonality before treatment predicted better survival.

The protocol was immunoSEQ multiplex PCR, while the TCRdb copy is restricted to in-frame clones and leaves out a portion. The sample records 45,000 to 60,000 clones, around four fifths being singletons. The sequencing here drew on PBMCs, taken around atezolizumab (anti-PD-L1) treatment. This chain links TRBV4-1 with TRBJ1-4; TRBD1 agrees at 9 bases. The receptor comes from a man in his forties or fifties with urothelial cancer. CDR3 sequence: CASSHLPGQGGENEKLFF. For the CDR3, the DNA is TGCGCCAGCAGCCACCTCCCGGGACAGGGAGGGGAGAATGAAAAACTGTTTTTT.